Each of the 23 T cell receptor beta chains below was sequenced from the same sample in a study of shared clonotypes between healthy human individuals. Here immunoSEQ multiplex PCR was the method, and the copy in TCRdb shows in-frame clones only, minus some. Among about 2 million clones, 85% to 95% were seen once, and the ten largest hold 0.13%. Sequencing was done on a sample of naive CD4+ T cells sorted from blood. As to subset: CD45RA+ positively selected. These receptors were collected from a young man in good health.

As for this clone: At the DNA level, this CDR3 is encoded by other sequences in the same sample as well. The chain joins TRBV10-3 to TRBJ2-3; D remains ambiguous. CDR3 length: 12 residues. V was pared by 6 bases and J by 0 bases, with 4 bases between. Per germline, CDR1 ENHRY and CDR2 SYGVKD. CDR3 loop: CAIRGSTDTQYF. CDR3 coding DNA: TGTGCCATCAGGGGGAGCACAGATACGCAGTATTTT.

J is TRBJ2-1 and V is TRBV9, with a tentative D call TRBD2 (7 bases). V lost 4 bases to trimming and J lost 12 bases, with 26 bases between them. The CDR3 is made up of 16 amino acids. Germline loops: CDR1 SGDLS, CDR2 YYNGEE. The CDR3 reads CASSPVGGGAPEWQFF. CDR3 coding DNA: TGTGCCAGCAGCCCCGTCGGAGGGGGGGCCCCGGAGTGGCAGTTCTTC.

The genes are TRBV6-5 and TRBJ2-5; D is unresolved. Trimming pared 0 bases from V and 4 bases from J, leaving 12 bases between. Germline V gives CDR1 MNHEY, CDR2 SVGAGI. This CDR3 spans 15 amino acids. The CDR3 nucleotides are TGTGCCAGCAGTTACTCGATGGGCGGTGCAGAGACCCAGTACTTC. Encoded protein: CASSYSMGGAETQYF.

The chain is built from TRBV12-5 and TRBJ2-1; D is perhaps TRBD2 (5 bases). Germline loops: CDR1 LGHNT, CDR2 FRNRAP. V was shortened by 3 bases and J by 10 bases, with 16 bases between the two germline ends. The CDR3 extends over 14 amino acids. The CDR3 region has the DNA TGTGCTAGTGGTTTCCCCCCGGCGCGGGTCGAGCAGTTCTTC. It encodes CASGFPPARVEQFF.

This chain joins TRBV30 and TRBJ1-6, with D possibly matching TRBD1 (6 bases). This CDR3 is 12 amino acids long. V lost 4 bases and J 11 bases, leaving 12 bases between the germline ends. Germline lookup yields CDR1 GTSNPN and CDR2 SVGIG (reference sequence). The CDR3 loop is CAWTYRVPPLHF. In nucleotides, the CDR3 is TGTGCCTGGACATACAGGGTTCCACCCCTCCACTTT.

The V and J genes are TRBV6-5 and TRBJ2-2; tentative D call: TRBD1 (6 bases). Trimming pared 6 bases from V and 0 bases from J, leaving 11 bases between. Germline V CDR1 and CDR2: MNHEY, SVGAGI. CDR3 length equals 15 residues. The DNA for the CDR3 is TGTGCCAGCAGGCAGGGGACCGCGAACACCGGGGAGCTGTTTTTT. It specifies CASRQGTANTGELFF.

J is TRBJ1-3 and V is TRBV5-1; no clear D. The V and J ends lost 2 bases and 0 bases respectively, with 6 bases between them. This CDR3 contains 14 residues. CDR1 is SGHRS and CDR2 is YFSETQ in the germline V gene. The chain's CDR3 is CASSFWGSGNTIYF. Here the CDR3 DNA reads TGCGCCAGCAGCTTTTGGGGCTCTGGAAACACCATATATTTT.

A word on this clone: Distinct nucleotide sequences in the sample also encode this CDR3. The V call is TRBV7-9, the J call TRBJ1-5, with no clear D. Germline CDR1 SEHNR, CDR2 FQNEAQ (reference sequence). This CDR3 region has 15 residues. Trimming shortened V by 0 bases and J by 1 base, and 7 bases separated the two germline ends. Written as DNA, the CDR3 is TGTGCCAGCAGCTTAGCGGGTATGAGCAATCAGCCCCAGCATTTT. This codes for CASSLAGMSNQPQHF.

CDR3 residues: CASSHGTASSYEQYF. Here the CDR3 DNA reads TGCGCCAGCAGCCATGGGACAGCTTCTTCCTACGAGCAGTACTTC. The chain is built from TRBV5-1 and TRBJ2-7; 7 nucleotides agree with TRBD1. The CDR3 loop spans 15 amino acids. The germline V gene encodes CDR1 SGHRS and CDR2 YFSETQ. With 4 bases clipped from V and 1 base from J, the junction kept 8 bases outside the gene matches.

The chain combines TRBV12-5 with TRBJ2-7, with unresolved D. The CDR3 contains 13 residues. Germline V gives CDR1 LGHNT, CDR2 FRNRAP. V was cut by 3 bases and J by 2 bases, with 8 bases left in between. The CDR3 protein is CASGLDTTYEQYF. In DNA, the CDR3 is TGTGCTAGTGGTTTAGACACCACCTACGAGCAGTACTTC.

This clone has just one count. V and J are TRBV7-9 and TRBJ1-3, with TRBD1 matching 9 bases. In germline, CDR1 is SEHNR, CDR2 FQNEAQ (reference sequence). The trim removed 1 base at V and 3 bases at J, leaving 1 base unmatched. The CDR3 runs to 15 residues. In DNA form, the CDR3 reads TGTGCCAGCAGCTTAGGGGACAGGGTTGGAAACACCATATATTTT. It translates to CASSLGDRVGNTIYF.

This clone was seen more than once but under ten times. Other DNA sequences in this specimen translate into the identical CDR3. The chain recombines TRBV6-5 with TRBJ2-7; D remains unclear. V was clipped by 5 bases and J by 0 bases, with 2 bases between them. The CDR3 covers 11 residues. Looked up from germline, CDR1 is MNHEY and CDR2 is SVGAGI. The CDR3 DNA is TGTGCCAGCAGTACCTCCTACGAGCAGTACTTC. Translated, it gives CASSTSYEQYF.

In DNA form, the CDR3 reads TGTGCCAGCAGCCCCCCCGGAGCAGGTGTATCCCTTTGGGCTTTCTTT. It encodes CASSPPGAGVSLWAFF. The gene calls are TRBV7-2 and TRBJ1-1, with D uncertain. The CDR3 length is 16 residues. Germline-derived CDR1 and CDR2 are SGHTA and FQGNSA. V was clipped by 5 bases and J by 11 bases, with 27 bases between them.

The chain combines TRBV6-1 with TRBJ1-2; D remains ambiguous. CDR1 MNHNS and CDR2 SASEGT come from the germline V gene. Trimming removed 1 base from V and 8 bases from J, with 11 bases in between. CDR3 length equals 13 residues. The CDR3 DNA is TGTGCCAGCAGTGAAGGTTGGCCGGGCGGCTACACCTTC. This gives the protein CASSEGWPGGYTF.

V is TRBV7-9 and J is TRBJ1-2; D is unclear. The CDR3 contains 13 residues. Germline-derived CDR1 and CDR2 are SEHNR and FQNEAQ (reference sequence). Deletions cut 4 bases from V and 8 bases from J, with 14 bases between. The CDR3 spells CASSSWVSAGYTF. The CDR3 region has the DNA TGTGCCAGCAGCTCCTGGGTCAGCGCGGGCTACACCTTC.

With respect to this clone: The same CDR3 arises from other DNA sequences in this sample as well. The genes are TRBV2 and TRBJ1-1; D not certain. CDR3 length: 13 amino acids. V was shortened by 5 bases and J by 0 bases, with 7 bases between the two germline ends. From germline, CDR1 is SNHLY and CDR2 FYNNEI. This CDR3 is CASSPRLNTEAFF. The CDR3 DNA is TGTGCCAGCAGTCCTAGATTGAACACTGAAGCTTTCTTT.

The chain employs TRBV25-1 and TRBJ2-5, with 9 bases lining up with TRBD2. Trimming removed 3 bases from V and 5 bases from J; junction bases left unmatched: 10. The V gene's germline CDR1 is MGHDK and CDR2 SYGVNS. There are 16 residues in the CDR3. CDR3 amino acids: CASSDSGTSFRETQYF. CDR3 bases: TGTGCCAGCAGTGATTCCGGGACTAGCTTTCGGGAGACCCAGTACTTC.

The chain is built from TRBV28 and TRBJ2-7, with D unclear. Germline lookup yields CDR1 MDHEN and CDR2 SYDVKM. The CDR3 has 13 residues. V lost 2 bases and J lost 4, with 9 bases in between. CDR3: CASSLPEKYEQYF. CDR3 in DNA: TGTGCCAGCAGTTTACCAGAGAAGTACGAGCAGTACTTC.

The gene calls are TRBV11-2 and TRBJ2-7, with a tentative D call TRBD2 (5 bases). CDR1 is SGHAT, CDR2 FQNNGV, per germline. Deletions cut 1 base from V and 1 base from J, with 14 bases between. The CDR3 length is 16 residues. CDR3 in amino acids: CASSLGNSASSYEQYF. For the CDR3, the DNA is TGTGCCAGCAGCTTAGGAAATAGCGCAAGTTCCTACGAGCAGTACTTC.

The chain joins TRBV5-1 to TRBJ1-1, with D perhaps TRBD1 (5 bases). This CDR3 region has 15 residues. V lost 0 bases to trimming and J lost 0 bases, with 9 bases between them. Germline CDR1 is SGHRS and CDR2 is YFSETQ. The CDR3 coding sequence is TGCGCCAGCAGCTTGGATGGCAGGGTGAACACTGAAGCTTTCTTT. Translated: CASSLDGRVNTEAFF.

The chain joins TRBV7-8 to TRBJ2-5, with D possibly TRBD2 on 6 matching bases. Per germline, CDR1 SGHVS and CDR2 FQNEAQ. With 5 bases removed from V and 5 bases from J, the gap between germline ends came to 18 bases. The CDR3 contains 15 residues. The CDR3 coding sequence is TGTGCCAGCAGCCGCTTTGTGGGGGGTCAGGAGACCCAGTACTTC. Amino acid sequence: CASSRFVGGQETQYF.

The rearrangement joins TRBV2 to TRBJ1-3; a possible D gene is TRBD1 (5 bases). Trimming shortened V by 8 bases and J by 3 bases, and 11 bases separated the two germline ends. CDR3 length: 13 amino acids. Per the germline V gene, CDR1 is SNHLY and CDR2 is FYNNEI. CDR3 region: CASLREGGNTIYF. The CDR3 DNA sequence: TGTGCCAGCCTCAGGGAGGGTGGAAACACCATATATTTT. Full variable domain (rest looked up from reference TRBV2 and TRBJ1-3): EPEVTQTPSHQVTQMGQEVILRCVPISNHLYFYWYRQILGQKVEFLVSFYNNEISEKSEIFDDQFSVERPDGSNFTLKIRSTKLEDSAMYFCASLREGGNTIYFGEGSWLTVV.

V and J are TRBV11-3 and TRBJ2-2; D not resolved. This CDR3 spans 18 amino acids. Trimming pared 1 base from V and 0 bases from J, leaving 15 bases between. Germline CDR1 and CDR2: SGHNT and YENEEA. In DNA, the CDR3 is TGTGCCAGCAGCTTAGTCGCCGCCTCCCTCGCGAACACCGGGGAGCTGTTTTTT. Amino acids: CASSLVAASLANTGELFF. Complete variable domain (other parts from reference TRBV11-3 and TRBJ2-2): EAGVVQSPRYKIIEKKQPVAFWCNPISGHNTLYWYLQNLGQGPELLIRYENEEAVDDSQLPKDRFSAERLKGVDSTLKIQPAELGDSAVYLCASSLVAASLANTGELFFGEGSRLTVL.